This T cell receptor (beta chain) originates from a study of blood T cell repertoires in COVID-19. The wider study: From the United States, Italy and Spain came samples of acute and convalescent COVID-19.

Authors' data handling: Quantification of nucleated cells was approximated via reference gene primer amplification. Clones were sequenced by immunoSEQ multiplex PCR, and TCRdb holds only the in-frame ones, with some missing. V, J and clone size derive from that table, while D and trimming were established from the DNA sequence. The table shows approximately 150,000 clones, with roughly 87% occurring only once. The ends lost 6 bases at V and 3 bases at J; junction bases unmatched: 4. Germline CDR1 is SNHLY and CDR2 is FYNNEI. CDR3 length: 15 residues. To note about this clone: At the DNA level, this CDR3 is encoded by other sequences in the same sample as well.

The source material was peripheral blood. V and J are TRBV2 and TRBJ2-3; 12 bases line up with TRBD1. The TCR was taken from a human donor in a cohort sampled during active COVID-19. In nucleotides, the CDR3 is TGTGCCAGCAGGAGGGACAGGGGGCTGACAGATACGCAGTATTTT. Protein sequence: CASRRDRGLTDTQYF.